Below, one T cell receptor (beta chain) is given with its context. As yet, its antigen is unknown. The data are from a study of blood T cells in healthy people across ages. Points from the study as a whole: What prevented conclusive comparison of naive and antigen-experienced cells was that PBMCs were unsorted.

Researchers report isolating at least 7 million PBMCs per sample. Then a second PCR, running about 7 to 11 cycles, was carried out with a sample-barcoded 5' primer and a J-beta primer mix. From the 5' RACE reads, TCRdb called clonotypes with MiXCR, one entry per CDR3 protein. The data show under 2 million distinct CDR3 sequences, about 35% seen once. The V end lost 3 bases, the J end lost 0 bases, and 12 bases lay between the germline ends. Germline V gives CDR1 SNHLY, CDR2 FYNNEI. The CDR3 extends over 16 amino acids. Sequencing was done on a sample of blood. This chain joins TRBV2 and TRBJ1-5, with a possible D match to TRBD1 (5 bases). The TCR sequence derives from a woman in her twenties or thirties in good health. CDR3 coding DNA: TGTGCCAGCAGTGACAAGCCCGGACATAGCAATCAGCCCCAGCATTTT. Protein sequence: CASSDKPGHSNQPQHF.